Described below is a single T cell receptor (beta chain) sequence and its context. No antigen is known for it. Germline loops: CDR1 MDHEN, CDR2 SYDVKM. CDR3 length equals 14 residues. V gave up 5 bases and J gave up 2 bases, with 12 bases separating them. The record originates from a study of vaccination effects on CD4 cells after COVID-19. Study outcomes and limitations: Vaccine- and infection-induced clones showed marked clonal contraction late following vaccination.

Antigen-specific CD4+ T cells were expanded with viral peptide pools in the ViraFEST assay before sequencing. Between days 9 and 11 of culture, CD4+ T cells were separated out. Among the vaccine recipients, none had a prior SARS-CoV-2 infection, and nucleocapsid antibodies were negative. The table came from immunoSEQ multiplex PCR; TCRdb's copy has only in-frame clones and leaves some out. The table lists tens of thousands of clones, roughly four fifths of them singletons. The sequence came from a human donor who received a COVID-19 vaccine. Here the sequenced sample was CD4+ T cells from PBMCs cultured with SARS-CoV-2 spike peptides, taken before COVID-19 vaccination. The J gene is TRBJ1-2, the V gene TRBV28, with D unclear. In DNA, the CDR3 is TGTGCCAGCAGTCAAACCGGACGGAACTATGGCTACACCTTC. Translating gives CASSQTGRNYGYTF.